Shown below are 6 T cell receptor beta chains from a single sample sequenced in a study of tumor and adjacent non-tumor tissue in lung cancer. This sample's RNA came from whole unsorted tissue. TCRbeta libraries were built with three rounds of nested PCR, modified from ARM-PCR. A single record per CDR3 protein comes from TCRdb applying MiXCR to the multiplex PCR reads. Here the sample spans some 90,000 distinct CDR3 sequences, 61% being singletons. The sample comprised lung tumor tissue. The receptors stem from a man between 65 and 79 years old with non-small cell lung cancer.

As to this clonotype: Here the CDR3 omits its conserved ending phenylalanine or tryptophan, so a read error is the likely source. In nucleotides, the CDR3 is TGTGCCAGTAGTTTGGGGCGGGGGGGCTACAATGAGCAGTTCCTC. It specifies CASSLGRGGYNEQFL. The chain joins TRBV27 to TRBJ2-1, with 9 bases that match TRBD2. Germline lookup yields CDR1 MNHEY and CDR2 SMNVEV (reference sequence). The CDR3 is 15 amino acids.

On this clonotype itself: An end of the junction differs from the germline gene, which may be a read error. The rearrangement uses TRBV29-1 and TRBJ2-1; the D gene could be TRBD1 or TRBD2 (5 bases each). The CDR3 has 13 amino acids. Germline CDR1 is SQVTM and CDR2 is ANQGSEA. The CDR3 nucleotides read TGCAGAGTTGAAGATTGGGGGTACAATGAGCAGTTCTTC. Protein: CRVEDWGYNEQFF.

The chain joins TRBV28 to TRBJ2-4; perhaps TRBD1 as D (6 bases). Per germline, CDR1 MDHEN and CDR2 SYDVKM. V lost 2 bases to trimming and J lost 5 bases, with 19 bases between them. The length of the CDR3 is 17 residues. The CDR3 nucleotides are TGTGCCAGCAGTTTAGCCCGTCCCAGGGGCGCGGAAAACATTCAGTACTTC. Translated: CASSLARPRGAENIQYF.

This clonotype was seen ten or more times. V is TRBV30 and J is TRBJ1-5; TRBD1 is a possible D gene (6 bases). The CDR3 is 16 amino acids. Looked up from germline, CDR1 is GTSNPN and CDR2 is SVGIG (reference sequence). V was cut by 1 base and J by 5 bases, with 18 bases left in between. The DNA for the CDR3 is TGTGCCTGGAGTGCTTACCCGGGACACCCCGATCAGCCCCAGCATTTT. This sequence encodes CAWSAYPGHPDQPQHF.

The V gene is TRBV19, the J gene TRBJ1-5; 7 bases align to TRBD1. The CDR3 contains 16 residues. Per germline, CDR1 LNHDA and CDR2 SQIVND (reference sequence). With V trimmed by 5 bases and J by 6 bases, 13 bases remained unmatched. The CDR3 nucleotides read TGTGCCAGTAGTTTTCTCGGGACAGAATACGGTCAGCCCCAGCATTTT. Translating it yields CASSFLGTEYGQPQHF. The full variable domain, its missing parts supplied by reference TRBV19 and TRBJ1-5, is DGGITQSPKYLFRKEGQNVTLSCEQNLNHDAMYWYRQDPGQGLRLIYYSQIVNDFQKGDIAEGYSVSREKKESFPLTVTSAQKNPTAFYLCASSFLGTEYGQPQHFGDGTRLSIL.

As concerns this clonotype: A much larger clonotype is one base distant, so this may be a read error. This sequence joins TRBV12-3 or TRBV12-4 and TRBJ1-1; TRBD1 is a possible D gene (6 bases). The V gene lost 8 bases and the J gene lost 10 bases, with 20 bases spanning the gap. The CDR3 is 13 amino acids. CDR3 amino acids: CASHLIRGNRAFF. The CDR3, as DNA: TGTGCCAGCCATCTGATAAGGGGGAACAGAGCTTTCTTT.